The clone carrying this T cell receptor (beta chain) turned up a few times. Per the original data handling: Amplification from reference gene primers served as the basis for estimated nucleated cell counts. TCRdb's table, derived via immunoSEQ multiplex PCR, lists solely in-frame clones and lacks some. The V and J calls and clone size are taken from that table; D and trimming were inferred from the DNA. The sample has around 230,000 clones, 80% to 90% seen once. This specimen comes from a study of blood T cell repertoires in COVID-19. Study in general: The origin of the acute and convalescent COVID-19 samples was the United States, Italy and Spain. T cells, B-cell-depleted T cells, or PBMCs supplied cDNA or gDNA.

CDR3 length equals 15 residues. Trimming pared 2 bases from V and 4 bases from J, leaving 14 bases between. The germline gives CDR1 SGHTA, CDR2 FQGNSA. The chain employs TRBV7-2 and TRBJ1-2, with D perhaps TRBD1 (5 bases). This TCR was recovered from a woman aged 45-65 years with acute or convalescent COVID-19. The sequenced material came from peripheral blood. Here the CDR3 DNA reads TGTGCCAGCAGCTTACCTCGGGGAGGGGTCTATGGCTACACCTTC. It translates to CASSLPRGGVYGYTF.